This T cell receptor beta chain was sequenced for a study of blood T cell repertoires in COVID-19. In its sample, this clone was seen once. Germline CDR1 is SGHVS and CDR2 is FQNEAQ. The V and J ends lost 1 base and 10 bases respectively, with 25 bases between them. The CDR3 is made up of 17 amino acids. Measured with immunoSEQ multiplex PCR; TCRdb has only the in-frame clones, and not every one. The data show roughly 250,000 clones, around 88% seen once. Participants, about 18 to 100 years old, spanned some 23 US areas. This clonotype was obtained from a woman aged 40 to 55 with acute COVID-19. The material sequenced was PBMCs or T cells enriched from blood (not recorded which). V usage is TRBV7-8 and J usage is TRBJ1-2, with TRBD1 as a possible D gene (6 bases). DNA for the CDR3: TGTGCCAGCAGCTTAGGTGGAGGGGGGGCTGGGTTCAGACTCTACACCTTC. This codes for CASSLGGGGAGFRLYTF. The whole variable domain, filled in from reference TRBV7-8 and TRBJ1-2, reads GAGVSQSPRYKVAKRGQDVALRCDPISGHVSLFWYQQALGQGPEFLTYFQNEAQLDKSGLPSDRFFAERPEGSVSTLKIQRTQQEDSAVYLCASSLGGGGAGFRLYTFGSGTRLTVV.